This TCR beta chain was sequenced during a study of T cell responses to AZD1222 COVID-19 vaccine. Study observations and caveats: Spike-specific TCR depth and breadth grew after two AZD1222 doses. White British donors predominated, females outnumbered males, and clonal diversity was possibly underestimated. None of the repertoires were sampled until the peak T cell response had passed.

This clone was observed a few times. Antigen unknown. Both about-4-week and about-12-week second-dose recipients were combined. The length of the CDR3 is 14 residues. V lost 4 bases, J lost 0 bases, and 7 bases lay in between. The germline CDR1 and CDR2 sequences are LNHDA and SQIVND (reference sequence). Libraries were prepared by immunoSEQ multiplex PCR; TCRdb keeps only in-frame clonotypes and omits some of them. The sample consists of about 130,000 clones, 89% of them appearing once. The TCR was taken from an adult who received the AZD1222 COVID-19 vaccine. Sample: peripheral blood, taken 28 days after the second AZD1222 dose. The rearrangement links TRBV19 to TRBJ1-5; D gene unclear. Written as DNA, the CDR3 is TGTGCCAGTAGTAAGAGAGTTAGCAATCAGCCCCAGCATTTT. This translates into CASSKRVSNQPQHF. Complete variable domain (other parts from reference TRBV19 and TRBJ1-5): DGGITQSPKYLFRKEGQNVTLSCEQNLNHDAMYWYRQDPGQGLRLIYYSQIVNDFQKGDIAEGYSVSREKKESFPLTVTSAQKNPTAFYLCASSKRVSNQPQHFGDGTRLSIL.